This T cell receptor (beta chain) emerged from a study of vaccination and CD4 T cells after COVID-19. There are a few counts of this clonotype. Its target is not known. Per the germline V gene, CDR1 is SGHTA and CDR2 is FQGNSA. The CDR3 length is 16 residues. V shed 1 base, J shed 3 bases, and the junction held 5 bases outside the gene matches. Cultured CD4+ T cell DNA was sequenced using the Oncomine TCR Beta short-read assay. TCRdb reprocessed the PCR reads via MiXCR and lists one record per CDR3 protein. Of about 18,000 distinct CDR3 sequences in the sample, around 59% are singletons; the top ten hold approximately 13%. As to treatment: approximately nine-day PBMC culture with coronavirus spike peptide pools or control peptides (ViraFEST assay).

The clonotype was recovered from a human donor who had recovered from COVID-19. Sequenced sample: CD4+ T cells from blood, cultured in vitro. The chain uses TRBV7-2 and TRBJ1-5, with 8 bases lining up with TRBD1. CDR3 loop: CASSLVAGGSNQPQHF. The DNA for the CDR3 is TGTGCCAGCAGCTTAGTGGCAGGGGGCTCCAATCAGCCCCAGCATTTT.